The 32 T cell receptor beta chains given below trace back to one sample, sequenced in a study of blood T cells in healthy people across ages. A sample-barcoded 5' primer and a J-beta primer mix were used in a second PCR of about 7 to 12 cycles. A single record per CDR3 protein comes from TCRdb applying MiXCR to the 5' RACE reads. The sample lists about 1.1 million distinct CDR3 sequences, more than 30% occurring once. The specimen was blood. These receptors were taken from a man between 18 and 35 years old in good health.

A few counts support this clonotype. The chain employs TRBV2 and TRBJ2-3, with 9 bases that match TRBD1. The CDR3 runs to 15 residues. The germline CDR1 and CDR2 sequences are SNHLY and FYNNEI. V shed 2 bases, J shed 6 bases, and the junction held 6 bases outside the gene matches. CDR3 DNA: TGTGCCAGCAGTGAACGGGACAGGGTTGGTGATACGCAGTATTTT. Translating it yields CASSERDRVGDTQYF.

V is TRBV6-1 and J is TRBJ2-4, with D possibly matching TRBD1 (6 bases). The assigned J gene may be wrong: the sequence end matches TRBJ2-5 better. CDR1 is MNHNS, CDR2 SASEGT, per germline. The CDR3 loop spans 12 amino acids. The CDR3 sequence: CASRLQGETQYF. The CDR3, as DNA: TGTGCCAGCCGCCTTCAGGGGGAGACCCAGTACTTC.

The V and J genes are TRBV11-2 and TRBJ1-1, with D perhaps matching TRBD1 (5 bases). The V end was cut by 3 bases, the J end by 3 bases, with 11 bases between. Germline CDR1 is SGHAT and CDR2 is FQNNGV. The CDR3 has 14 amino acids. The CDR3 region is CASSFARADTEAFF. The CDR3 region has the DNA TGTGCCAGCAGCTTCGCCAGGGCGGACACTGAAGCTTTCTTT.

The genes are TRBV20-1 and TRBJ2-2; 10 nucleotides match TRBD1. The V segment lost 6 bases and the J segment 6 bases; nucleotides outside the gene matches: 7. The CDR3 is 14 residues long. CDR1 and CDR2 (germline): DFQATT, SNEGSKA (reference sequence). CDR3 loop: CSAIGTGVSGELFF. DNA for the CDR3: TGCAGTGCCATAGGGACAGGGGTTTCCGGGGAGCTGTTTTTT.

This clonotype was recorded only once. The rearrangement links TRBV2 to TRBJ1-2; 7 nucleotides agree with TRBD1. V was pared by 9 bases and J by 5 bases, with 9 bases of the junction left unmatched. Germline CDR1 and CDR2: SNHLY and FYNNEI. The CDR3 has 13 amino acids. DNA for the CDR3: TGTGCCAGTGGGACAGACCACTGTTATGGCTACACCTTC. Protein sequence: CASGTDHCYGYTF.

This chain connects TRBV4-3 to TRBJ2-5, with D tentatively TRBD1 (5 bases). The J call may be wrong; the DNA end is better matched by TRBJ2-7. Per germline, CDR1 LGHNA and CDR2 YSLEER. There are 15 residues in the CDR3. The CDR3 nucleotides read TGCGCCAGCAGCCAAGAGCCTATAGGGGAATACGAGCAGTACTTC. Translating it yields CASSQEPIGEYEQYF.

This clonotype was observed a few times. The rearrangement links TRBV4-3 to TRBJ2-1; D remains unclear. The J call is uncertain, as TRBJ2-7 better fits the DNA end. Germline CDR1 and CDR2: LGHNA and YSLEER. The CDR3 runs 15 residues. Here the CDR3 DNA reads TGCGCCAGCAGCCAAGAGTACACGATCTACAATGAGCAGTACTTC. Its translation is CASSQEYTIYNEQYF.

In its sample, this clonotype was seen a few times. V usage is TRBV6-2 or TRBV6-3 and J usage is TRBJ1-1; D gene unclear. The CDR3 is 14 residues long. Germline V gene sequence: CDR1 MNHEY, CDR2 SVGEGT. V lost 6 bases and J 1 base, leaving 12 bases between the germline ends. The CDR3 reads CASRTVGANTEAFF. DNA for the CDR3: TGTGCCAGCAGGACCGTGGGTGCGAACACTGAAGCTTTCTTT.

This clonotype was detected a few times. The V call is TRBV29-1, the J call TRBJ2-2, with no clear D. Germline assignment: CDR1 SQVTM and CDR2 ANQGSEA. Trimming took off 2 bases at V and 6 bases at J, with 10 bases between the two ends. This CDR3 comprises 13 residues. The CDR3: CSVEKGTPGELFF. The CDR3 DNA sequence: TGCAGCGTTGAAAAGGGAACCCCCGGGGAGCTGTTTTTT.

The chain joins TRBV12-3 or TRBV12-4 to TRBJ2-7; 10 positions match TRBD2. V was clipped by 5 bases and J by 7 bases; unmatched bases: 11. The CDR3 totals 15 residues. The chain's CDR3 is CASSDLAGVYNEQYF. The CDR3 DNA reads TGTGCCAGCAGTGACCTAGCGGGGGTATACAATGAGCAGTACTTC.

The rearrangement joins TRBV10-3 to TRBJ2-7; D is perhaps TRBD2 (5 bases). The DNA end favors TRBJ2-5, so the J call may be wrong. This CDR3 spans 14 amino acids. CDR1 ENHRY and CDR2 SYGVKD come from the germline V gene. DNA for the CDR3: TGTGCCATCAGTGAGCGGGGAAACGAAAAGACCCAGTACTTC. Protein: CAISERGNEKTQYF.

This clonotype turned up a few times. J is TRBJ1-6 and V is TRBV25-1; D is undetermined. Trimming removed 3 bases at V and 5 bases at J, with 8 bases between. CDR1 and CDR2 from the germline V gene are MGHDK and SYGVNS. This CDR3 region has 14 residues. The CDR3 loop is CASSDWADNSPLHF. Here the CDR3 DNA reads TGTGCCAGCAGTGATTGGGCAGATAATTCACCCCTCCACTTT.

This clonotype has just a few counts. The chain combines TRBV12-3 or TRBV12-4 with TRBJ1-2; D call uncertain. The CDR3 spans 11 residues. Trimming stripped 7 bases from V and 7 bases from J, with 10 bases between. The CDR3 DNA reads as TGTGCCAGCACCCCTGCAAGTGGCTACACCTTC. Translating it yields CASTPASGYTF.

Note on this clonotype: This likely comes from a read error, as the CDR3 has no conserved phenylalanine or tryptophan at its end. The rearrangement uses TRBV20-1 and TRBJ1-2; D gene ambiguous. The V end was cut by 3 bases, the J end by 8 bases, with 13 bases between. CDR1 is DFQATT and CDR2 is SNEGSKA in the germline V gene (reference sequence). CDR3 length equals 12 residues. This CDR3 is CSASLSSVGYTV. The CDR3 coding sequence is TGCAGTGCTAGTCTCTCCTCAGTGGGCTACACCGTC.

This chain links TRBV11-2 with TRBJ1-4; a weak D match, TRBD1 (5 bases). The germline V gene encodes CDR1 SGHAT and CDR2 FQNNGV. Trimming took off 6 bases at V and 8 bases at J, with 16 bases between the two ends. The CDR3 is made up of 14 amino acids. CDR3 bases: TGTGCCAGCAGTTACGGGGGGACTTTGGAAAAACTGTTTTTT. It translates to CASSYGGTLEKLFF.

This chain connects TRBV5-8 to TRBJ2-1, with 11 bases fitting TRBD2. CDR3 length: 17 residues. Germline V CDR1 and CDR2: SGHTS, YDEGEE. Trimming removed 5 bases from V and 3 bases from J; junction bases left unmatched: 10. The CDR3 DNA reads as TGTGCCAGCAGTCCTATTTGGCTAGCGGGGGGCTACAATGAGCAGTTCTTC. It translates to CASSPIWLAGGYNEQFF.

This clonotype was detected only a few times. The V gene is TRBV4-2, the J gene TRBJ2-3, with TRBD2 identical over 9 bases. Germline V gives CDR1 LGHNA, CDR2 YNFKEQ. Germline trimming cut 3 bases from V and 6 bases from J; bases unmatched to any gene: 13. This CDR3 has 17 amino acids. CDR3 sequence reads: CASSQGESSGVVDTQYF. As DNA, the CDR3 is TGTGCCAGCAGCCAGGGGGAGTCTAGCGGGGTCGTTGATACGCAGTATTTT.

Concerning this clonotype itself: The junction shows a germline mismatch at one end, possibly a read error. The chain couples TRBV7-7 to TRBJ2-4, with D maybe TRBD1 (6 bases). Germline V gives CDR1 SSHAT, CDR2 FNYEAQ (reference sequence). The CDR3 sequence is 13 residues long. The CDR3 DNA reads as TGTGCTAGCAGCTTACGGCAGGGGCGCAAGCAGTACTTC. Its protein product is CASSLRQGRKQYF.

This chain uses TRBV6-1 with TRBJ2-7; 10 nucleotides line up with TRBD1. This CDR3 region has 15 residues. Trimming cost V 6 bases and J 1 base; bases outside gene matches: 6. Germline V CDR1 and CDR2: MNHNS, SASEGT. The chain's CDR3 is CASSHGQGGSYEQYF. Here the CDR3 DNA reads TGTGCCAGCAGCCACGGACAGGGGGGTTCCTACGAGCAGTACTTC.

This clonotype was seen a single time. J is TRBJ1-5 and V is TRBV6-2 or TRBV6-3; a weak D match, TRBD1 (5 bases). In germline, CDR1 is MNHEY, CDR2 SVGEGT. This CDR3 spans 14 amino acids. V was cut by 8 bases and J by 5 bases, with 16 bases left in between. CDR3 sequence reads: CASDRGVRDQPQHF. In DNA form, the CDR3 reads TGTGCCAGCGATAGAGGGGTACGGGATCAGCCCCAGCATTTT.

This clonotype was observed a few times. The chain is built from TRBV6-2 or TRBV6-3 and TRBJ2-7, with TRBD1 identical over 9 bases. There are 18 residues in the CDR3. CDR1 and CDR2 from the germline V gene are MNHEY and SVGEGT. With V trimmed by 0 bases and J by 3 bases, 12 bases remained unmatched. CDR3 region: CASSYSFPGQGPGYEQYF. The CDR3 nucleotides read TGTGCCAGCAGTTACTCTTTCCCGGGACAGGGCCCAGGCTACGAGCAGTACTTC.

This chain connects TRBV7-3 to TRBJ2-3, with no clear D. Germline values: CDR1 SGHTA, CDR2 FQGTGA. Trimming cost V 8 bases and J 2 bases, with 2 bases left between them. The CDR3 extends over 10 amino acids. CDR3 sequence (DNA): TGTGCCAGCCACACAGATACGCAGTATTTT. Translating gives CASHTDTQYF. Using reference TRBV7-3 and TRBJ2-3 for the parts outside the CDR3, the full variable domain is GAGVSQTPSNKVTEKGKYVELRCDPISGHTALYWYRQSLGQGPEFLIYFQGTGAADDSGLPNDRFFAVRPEGSVSTLKIQRTERGDSAVYLCASHTDTQYFGPGTRLTVL.

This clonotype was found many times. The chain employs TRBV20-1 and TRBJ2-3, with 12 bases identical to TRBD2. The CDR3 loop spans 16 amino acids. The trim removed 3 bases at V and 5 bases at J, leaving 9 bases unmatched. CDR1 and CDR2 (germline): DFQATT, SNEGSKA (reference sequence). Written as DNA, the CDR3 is TGCAGTGCTAGCGAGACTAGCGGGGGAAGGGGAGATACGCAGTATTTT. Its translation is CSASETSGGRGDTQYF.

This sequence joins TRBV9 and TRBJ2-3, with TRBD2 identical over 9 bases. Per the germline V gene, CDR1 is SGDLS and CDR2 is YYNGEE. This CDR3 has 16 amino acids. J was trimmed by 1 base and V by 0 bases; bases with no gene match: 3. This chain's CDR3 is CASSVEVAGGTDTQYF. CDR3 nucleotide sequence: TGTGCCAGCAGCGTAGAGGTAGCGGGGGGCACAGATACGCAGTATTTT.

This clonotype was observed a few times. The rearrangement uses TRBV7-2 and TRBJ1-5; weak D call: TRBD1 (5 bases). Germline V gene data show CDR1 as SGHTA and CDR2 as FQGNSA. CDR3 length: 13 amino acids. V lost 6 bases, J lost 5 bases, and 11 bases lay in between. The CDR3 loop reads CASSRQSHQPQHF. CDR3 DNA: TGTGCCAGCAGTCGACAGTCACATCAGCCCCAGCATTTT.

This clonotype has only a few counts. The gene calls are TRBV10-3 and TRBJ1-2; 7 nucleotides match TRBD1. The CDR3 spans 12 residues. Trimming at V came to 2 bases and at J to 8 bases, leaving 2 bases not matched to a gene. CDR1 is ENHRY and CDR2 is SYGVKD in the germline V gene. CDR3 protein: CAISEDRDGYTF. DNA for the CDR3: TGTGCCATCAGTGAGGACAGGGACGGCTACACCTTC.

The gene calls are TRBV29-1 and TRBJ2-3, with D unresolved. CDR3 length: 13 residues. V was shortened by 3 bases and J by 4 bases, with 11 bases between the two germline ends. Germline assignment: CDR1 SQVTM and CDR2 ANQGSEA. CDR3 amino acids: CSVEGLNPDTQYF. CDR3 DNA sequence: TGCAGCGTTGAGGGTCTTAACCCAGATACGCAGTATTTT.

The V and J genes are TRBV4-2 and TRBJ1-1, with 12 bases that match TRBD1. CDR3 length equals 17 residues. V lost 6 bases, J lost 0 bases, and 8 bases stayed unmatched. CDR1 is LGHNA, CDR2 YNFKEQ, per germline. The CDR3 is CASRDYRDRGLNTEAFF. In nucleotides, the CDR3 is TGTGCCAGCAGAGATTACCGGGACAGGGGGCTGAACACTGAAGCTTTCTTT.

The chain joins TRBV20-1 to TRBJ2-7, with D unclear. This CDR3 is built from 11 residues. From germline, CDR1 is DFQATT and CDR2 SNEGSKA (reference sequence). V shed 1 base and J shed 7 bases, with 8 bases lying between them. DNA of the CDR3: TGCAGTGCTAGAGCAGGCCAGGAGCAGTACTTC. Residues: CSARAGQEQYF.

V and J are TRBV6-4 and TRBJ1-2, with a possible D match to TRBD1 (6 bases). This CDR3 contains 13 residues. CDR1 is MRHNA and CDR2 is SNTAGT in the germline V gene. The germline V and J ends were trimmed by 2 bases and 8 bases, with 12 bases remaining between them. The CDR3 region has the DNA TGTGCCAGCAGTGACCCCCAGGGGCGCGGCTACACCTTC. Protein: CASSDPQGRGYTF.

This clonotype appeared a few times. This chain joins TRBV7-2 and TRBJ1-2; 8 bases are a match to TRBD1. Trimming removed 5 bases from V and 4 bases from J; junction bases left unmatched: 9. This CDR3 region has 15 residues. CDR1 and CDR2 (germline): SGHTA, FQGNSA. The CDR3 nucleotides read TGTGCCAGCAGCCCAGAGTACAGGGGGGGCTATGGCTACACCTTC. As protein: CASSPEYRGGYGYTF.

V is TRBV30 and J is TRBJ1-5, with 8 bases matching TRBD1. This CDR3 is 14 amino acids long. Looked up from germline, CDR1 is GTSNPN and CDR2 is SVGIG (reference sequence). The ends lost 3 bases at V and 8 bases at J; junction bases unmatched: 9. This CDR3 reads CAWSRDRGLEPQHF. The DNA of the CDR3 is TGTGCCTGGAGCCGAGACAGGGGTCTGGAGCCCCAGCATTTT.